Presented here are 27 T cell receptor beta chains from one specimen sequenced in a study of cytomegalovirus exposure and HLA in healthy donors. The PCR employed 60 Vbeta primers together with 13 Jbeta primers. Here immunoSEQ multiplex PCR was the method, and the copy in TCRdb shows in-frame clones only, minus some. The repertoire holds 150,000 to 170,000 clones, with under 80% as singletons. Sequenced input: PBMCs. The receptors here all came from a man aged 25 to 45 in good health and CMV-seronegative.

This chain links TRBV5-4 with TRBJ2-7; TRBD1 matches at 9 bases. Trimming at V came to 4 bases and at J to 3 bases, leaving 8 bases not matched to a gene. This CDR3 spans 15 amino acids. The germline gives CDR1 SGHNT, CDR2 YYREEE (reference sequence). DNA for the CDR3: TGTGCCAGCAGCCGGGGTCGGGACAGGGACTACGAGCAGTACTTC. It codes for CASSRGRDRDYEQYF.

The sample holds one count of this clone. The CDR3 DNA is TGCGCCAGCAGCCAAGAGGGGCTACAAGAGACCCAGTACTTC. It specifies CASSQEGLQETQYF. The V gene is TRBV4-1, the J gene TRBJ2-5; tentatively, D is TRBD1 (5 bases). CDR3 size: 14 residues. The V and J ends lost 0 bases and 2 bases respectively, with 7 bases between them. The germline V gene encodes CDR1 MGHRA and CDR2 YSYEKL.

This clone came up once. The genes are TRBV5-1 and TRBJ2-7; 11 bases match TRBD2. Germline V gives CDR1 SGHRS, CDR2 YFSETQ. Trimming at V came to 6 bases and at J to 5 bases, leaving 4 bases not matched to a gene. CDR3 length equals 13 residues. The CDR3 region is CASTSGGPHEQYF. DNA of the CDR3: TGCGCCAGCACTAGCGGGGGGCCCCACGAGCAGTACTTC.

The chain combines TRBV4-1 with TRBJ1-4; 8 bases fit TRBD1. The V segment lost 0 bases and the J segment 5 bases; nucleotides outside the gene matches: 8. The CDR3 sequence is 17 residues long. CDR1 is MGHRA, CDR2 YSYEKL, per germline. CDR3 DNA: TGCGCCAGCAGCCAAGAGCCCCCGGGACAGGCGAATGAAAAACTGTTTTTT. As protein: CASSQEPPGQANEKLFF.

V is TRBV10-3 and J is TRBJ2-7, with TRBD2 matching 7 bases. CDR1 and CDR2 from the germline V gene are ENHRY and SYGVKD. J gave up 3 bases and V 8 bases, and 10 bases lay outside the gene matches. CDR3 length equals 14 residues. CDR3 DNA sequence: TGTGCCATCTGCCGTGGCGGGGACTACTACGAGCAGTACTTC. As protein: CAICRGGDYYEQYF.

The J gene is TRBJ2-5, the V gene TRBV2, with 9 bases matching TRBD2. The J call is uncertain, as TRBJ2-7 better fits the DNA end. In germline, CDR1 is SNHLY, CDR2 FYNNEI. The CDR3 covers 16 residues. In nucleotides, the CDR3 is TGTGCCAGCTACGCATCCAGCGGGGGGTACTCCTACGAGCAGTACTTC. Residues: CASYASSGGYSYEQYF.

V is TRBV10-3 and J is TRBJ2-1, with 7 positions matching TRBD2. Germline CDR1 ENHRY, CDR2 SYGVKD. Losses at the gene ends were 2 bases for V and 0 bases for J; bases not matched to a gene: 4. The CDR3 spans 16 residues. In DNA, the CDR3 is TGTGCCATCAGTGAGACCGGACTAGACTCCTACAATGAGCAGTTCTTC. It translates to CAISETGLDSYNEQFF.

V usage is TRBV6-5 and J usage is TRBJ2-1; D is possibly TRBD2 (6 bases). From germline, CDR1 is MNHEY and CDR2 SVGAGI. V was pared by 4 bases and J by 1 base, with 11 bases between. This CDR3 has 15 amino acids. CDR3 nucleotides: TGTGCCAGCAGTTGCAATCGGGGGTCCTACAATGAGCAGTTCTTC. Its protein product is CASSCNRGSYNEQFF.

In DNA, the CDR3 is TGTGCCAGCAGGTACCTTCCCGGAAGGAGCTCTGGGGCCAACGTCCTGACTTTC. It translates to CASRYLPGRSSGANVLTF. V and J are TRBV11-2 and TRBJ2-6; no clear D. The ends were cut back, 6 bases at V and 0 bases at J, with 18 bases in the middle. The CDR3 loop spans 18 amino acids. Germline CDR1 reads SGHAT; CDR2 reads FQNNGV.

The chain combines TRBV2 with TRBJ1-2, with 7 bases aligning to TRBD1. Germline V CDR1 and CDR2: SNHLY, FYNNEI. V was pared by 5 bases and J by 8 bases, with 14 bases of the junction left unmatched. This CDR3 is 15 amino acids long. DNA for the CDR3: TGTGCCAGCAGTACTACGACAGGGTCGGCTCGGGGCTACACCTTC. Translation gives CASSTTTGSARGYTF.

The rearrangement joins TRBV30 to TRBJ1-6; 7 nucleotides agree with TRBD1. The CDR3 totals 13 residues. The germline V gene has CDR1 GTSNPN and CDR2 SVGIG (reference sequence). Trimming took 5 bases from V and 6 from J; bases not matched to a gene: 4. CDR3 nucleotides: TGTGCCTGGCGGACAGGCGGTAATTCACCCCTCCACTTT. It is translated as CAWRTGGNSPLHF. The complete variable domain, with remaining parts taken from reference TRBV30 and TRBJ1-6, reads SQTIHQWPATLVQPVGSPLSLECTVEGTSNPNLYWYRQAAGRGLQLLFYSVGIGQISSEVPQNLSASRPQDRQFILSSKKLLLSDSGFYLCAWRTGGNSPLHFGNGTRLTVT.

About this clone itself: Relative to the germline gene, one junction end is altered; a read error may explain this. V and J are TRBV6-1 and TRBJ2-3, with D perhaps matching TRBD2 (6 bases). Germline V gene sequence: CDR1 MNHNS, CDR2 SASEGT. This CDR3 has 13 residues. CDR3 DNA: TGTGCCAGCATTGAAGGACTATCAGATACGCAGTATTTT. It encodes CASIEGLSDTQYF.

This chain links TRBV5-1 with TRBJ2-2; 8 positions agree with TRBD1. The CDR3 is 13 amino acids. V was clipped by 4 bases and J by 8 bases; unmatched bases: 4. Germline V gives CDR1 SGHRS, CDR2 YFSETQ. For the CDR3, the DNA is TGCGCCAGCAGCCGACAGGGGTCGGGGGAGCTGTTTTTT. Residues: CASSRQGSGELFF.

This clone occurred once. The chain joins TRBV4-3 to TRBJ1-4, with D possibly matching TRBD1 (5 bases). The CDR3 is 16 residues long. With 2 bases removed from V and 4 bases from J, the gap between germline ends came to 14 bases. Germline V gene sequence: CDR1 LGHNA, CDR2 YSLEER. This CDR3 is CASSQTTARGNEKLFF. The CDR3, as DNA: TGCGCCAGCAGCCAAACGACAGCCCGAGGTAATGAAAAACTGTTTTTT.

The chain combines TRBV28 with TRBJ1-2; 8 bases align to TRBD1. This CDR3 is built from 15 residues. Germline V lookup: CDR1 MDHEN, CDR2 SYDVKM. J lost 3 bases, V lost 5 bases, and 8 bases had no gene match. The CDR3 DNA follows: TGTGCCAGCAGTCTAAACCCGGACAGGGACTATGGCTACACCTTC. Translated: CASSLNPDRDYGYTF.

Comments on this clone: Distinct nucleotide sequences in the sample also encode this CDR3. The J gene is TRBJ1-1, the V gene TRBV7-9, with a weak D call TRBD1 (5 bases). The germline CDR1 and CDR2 sequences are SEHNR and FQNEAQ (reference sequence). The CDR3 is 14 residues long. V was cut by 1 base and J by 6 bases, with 12 bases left in between. The CDR3 here is CASSLDGGVAEAFF. The DNA for the CDR3 is TGTGCCAGCAGCTTAGATGGGGGGGTCGCTGAAGCTTTCTTT.

V gene TRBV27 combines with J gene TRBJ1-6, with 8 positions matching TRBD1. Unmatched junction bases numbered 10, after V lost 3 bases and J lost 9 bases. The length of the CDR3 is 16 residues. Germline-derived CDR1 and CDR2 are MNHEY and SMNVEV (reference sequence). CDR3 in DNA: TGTGCCAGCAGTTTCACCTCCGGACAGGGAGGTTCACCCCTCCACTTT. It yields the protein CASSFTSGQGGSPLHF.

The V and J genes are TRBV5-8 and TRBJ1-1, with D hard to call. Germline CDR1 is SGHTS and CDR2 is YDEGEE. This CDR3 is 15 amino acids long. V lost 4 bases to trimming and J lost 5 bases, with 18 bases between them. For the CDR3, the DNA is TGTGCCAGCAGCCCGGGTCGGTTTAGGAAGACTGAAGCTTTCTTT. This translates into CASSPGRFRKTEAFF.

A few counts support this clone. The chain employs TRBV6-5 and TRBJ2-5; D is possibly TRBD2 (6 bases). From germline, CDR1 is MNHEY and CDR2 SVGAGI. V was shortened by 5 bases and J by 1 base, with 11 bases between the two germline ends. The CDR3 spans 14 residues. This CDR3 reads CASSPGGGQETQYF. CDR3 DNA: TGTGCCAGCAGTCCCGGGGGTGGCCAAGAGACCCAGTACTTC.

This chain uses TRBV2 with TRBJ1-1; D ambiguous. Deletions cut 4 bases from V and 3 bases from J, with 6 bases between. The V gene's germline CDR1 is SNHLY and CDR2 FYNNEI. The CDR3 totals 12 residues. The CDR3 protein is CASSGDHTEAFF. The CDR3 DNA reads TGTGCCAGCAGTGGAGATCACACTGAAGCTTTCTTT. Complete variable domain (other parts from reference TRBV2 and TRBJ1-1): EPEVTQTPSHQVTQMGQEVILRCVPISNHLYFYWYRQILGQKVEFLVSFYNNEISEKSEIFDDQFSVERPDGSNFTLKIRSTKLEDSAMYFCASSGDHTEAFFGQGTRLTVV.

CDR3 region: CASSDDRPLAKNIQYF. CDR3 DNA: TGTGCCAGCAGCGACGACAGACCATTAGCCAAAAACATTCAGTACTTC. J is TRBJ2-4 and V is TRBV7-9; tentative D call: TRBD1 (5 bases). Trimming took off 5 bases at V and 0 bases at J, with 14 bases between the two ends. CDR3 length: 16 residues. Germline CDR1 is SEHNR and CDR2 is FQNEAQ (reference sequence).

The CDR3 DNA reads as TGTGCCAGCAGGGGGAGGGGCTATAGCAATCAGCCCCAGCATTTT. This encodes CASRGRGYSNQPQHF. This rearrangement joins TRBV2 to TRBJ1-5; D perhaps matches TRBD1 (5 bases). This CDR3 is built from 15 residues. Germline V CDR1 and CDR2: SNHLY, FYNNEI. V was shortened by 6 bases and J by 0 bases, with 12 bases between the two germline ends.

V is TRBV5-1 and J is TRBJ1-1; D ambiguous. The CDR3 runs to 13 residues. Deletions cut 0 bases from V and 7 bases from J, with 10 bases between. Germline V gene lookup returns CDR1 SGHRS and CDR2 YFSETQ. The CDR3 nucleotides read TGCGCCAGCAGCTTGGACTGGAGGTGTGAAGCTTTCTTT. Translated, it gives CASSLDWRCEAFF.

V and J are TRBV6-1 and TRBJ1-2; 7 bases are shared with TRBD1. The CDR3 covers 13 residues. The V segment lost 6 bases and the J segment 0 bases; nucleotides outside the gene matches: 1. Per the germline V gene, CDR1 is MNHNS and CDR2 is SASEGT. This CDR3 is CASRTGTNYGYTF. CDR3 coding DNA: TGTGCCAGCAGGACAGGGACTAACTATGGCTACACCTTC.

The chain recombines TRBV18 with TRBJ1-1, with 7 bases aligning to TRBD1. V was pared by 5 bases and J by 1 base, with 1 base of the junction left unmatched. Looked up from germline, CDR1 is KGHSH and CDR2 is LQKENI. This CDR3 contains 13 residues. DNA of the CDR3: TGTGCCAGCTCAGGGACAGAGAACACTGAAGCTTTCTTT. This gives the protein CASSGTENTEAFF.

The chain uses TRBV15 and TRBJ2-7; maybe TRBD1 (6 bases). The length of the CDR3 is 14 residues. Looked up from germline, CDR1 is LNHNV and CDR2 is YYDKDF (reference sequence). Trimming removed 0 bases at V and 3 bases at J, with 9 bases between. This chain's CDR3 is CATSRETGNYEQYF. In DNA, the CDR3 is TGTGCCACCAGCAGAGAGACAGGAAACTACGAGCAGTACTTC.

Points on this clone: An end of the junction differs from the germline gene, which may be a read error. The chain carries TRBV7-9 and TRBJ1-1, with TRBD1 identical over 7 bases. Germline assignment: CDR1 SEHNR and CDR2 FQNEAQ (reference sequence). The CDR3 consists of 15 residues. The CDR3 DNA follows: TGTGCCAGCAGTTTAGGTACAGGGGTTGGCACTGAAGCTTTCTTT. Translated, it gives CASSLGTGVGTEAFF.